Shown below are 20 T cell receptor beta chains from a single sample sequenced in a study of identifying expanded T cells in peripheral blood. Clones were sequenced by immunoSEQ multiplex PCR, and TCRdb holds only the in-frame ones, with some missing. The sample includes fewer than 85,000 clones, roughly 90% of them seen just once. The specimen sequenced was blood. These TCRs come from a person between 18 and 75 years old in good health.

The chain has TRBV6-6 and TRBJ2-1; D perhaps matches TRBD2 (6 bases). The CDR3 consists of 12 residues. Deletions cut 5 bases from V and 8 bases from J, with 10 bases between. CDR1 is MNHNY and CDR2 is SVGAGI in the germline V gene (reference sequence). As DNA, the CDR3 is TGTGCCAGCAGTGGGGGGTTGGATGAGCAGTTCTTC. Its protein is CASSGGLDEQFF.

The V gene is TRBV19, the J gene TRBJ2-3; D may match TRBD1 or TRBD2 (5 bases each). Trimming left V 3 bases short and J 5 bases short, with 15 bases between. CDR3 length equals 15 residues. Germline CDR1 reads LNHDA; CDR2 reads SQIVND (reference sequence). Here the CDR3 reads CASSIPGTHEDTQYF. The CDR3 DNA reads as TGTGCCAGTAGTATTCCTGGGACGCACGAAGATACGCAGTATTTT.

The chain carries TRBV29-1 and TRBJ1-2; D might be TRBD1 (6 bases). CDR3 length: 16 residues. V dropped 6 bases and J dropped 1 base, with 21 bases sitting between them. The germline V gene encodes CDR1 SQVTM and CDR2 ANQGSEA. CDR3 in DNA: TGCAGCGTGCGTGACAGGCGCCCTTCCAATAACTATGGCTACACCTTC. Residues: CSVRDRRPSNNYGYTF.

The chain recombines TRBV4-1 with TRBJ2-4; D is uncertain. The CDR3 is 14 amino acids. With 4 bases removed from V and 2 bases from J, the gap between germline ends came to 9 bases. Germline V CDR1 and CDR2: MGHRA, YSYEKL. CDR3 DNA: TGCGCCAGCAGCCCTGAGTTCACCAAAAACATTCAGTACTTC. It yields the protein CASSPEFTKNIQYF.

This chain joins TRBV4-2 and TRBJ2-4; perhaps TRBD1 as D (8 bases). V lost 5 bases and J 7 bases, leaving 21 bases between the germline ends. Germline V CDR1 and CDR2: LGHNA, YNFKEQ. The CDR3 contains 16 residues. The CDR3 DNA follows: TGTGCCAGCAGCGACACGGGGGGACAGGCGGGGAACATTCAGTACTTC. Protein sequence: CASSDTGGQAGNIQYF.

CDR3 residues: CASSQELARSTDTQYF. The CDR3 DNA follows: TGCGCCAGCAGCCAAGAACTAGCCAGGAGCACAGATACGCAGTATTTT. V and J are TRBV4-3 and TRBJ2-3, with a possible D match to TRBD2 (6 bases). The CDR3 extends over 16 amino acids. V shed 0 bases and J shed 0 bases, with 10 bases lying between them. CDR1 and CDR2 (germline): LGHNA, YSLEER.

This rearrangement joins TRBV5-5 to TRBJ2-7; 9 bases are a match to TRBD1. This CDR3 contains 18 residues. V shed 0 bases and J 3 bases; nucleotides not matched to a gene: 13. The germline V gene encodes CDR1 SGHKS and CDR2 YYEKEE (reference sequence). The CDR3 coding sequence is TGTGCCAGCAGCTTGGAAGCTGAACAGGGGGCTGGAGACTACGAGCAGTACTTC. Translation: CASSLEAEQGAGDYEQYF.

The chain has TRBV6-5 and TRBJ2-7; 7 nucleotides align to TRBD1. CDR3 size: 15 residues. The ends lost 6 bases at V and 2 bases at J; junction bases unmatched: 10. Looked up from germline, CDR1 is MNHEY and CDR2 is SVGAGI. The DNA of the CDR3 is TGTGCCAGCAGACACCCGGGGACAGCCCCCTACGAGCAGTACTTC. Translating it yields CASRHPGTAPYEQYF.

This clone was found once. CDR3 sequence (DNA): TGCGCCAGCAGCCCGCGGGAGGGCCGTGGCACAGATACGCAGTATTTT. As protein: CASSPREGRGTDTQYF. This chain joins TRBV4-1 and TRBJ2-3; 9 nucleotides line up with TRBD2. Germline-derived CDR1 and CDR2 are MGHRA and YSYEKL. CDR3 length equals 16 residues. J gave up 1 base and V 4 bases, and 6 bases lay outside the gene matches.

The chain employs TRBV7-8 and TRBJ2-1; 7 bases match TRBD2. The CDR3 has 18 residues. J lost 2 bases, V lost 2 bases, and 12 bases had no gene match. CDR1 is SGHVS and CDR2 is FQNEAQ in the germline V gene. CDR3 sequence: CASSLSIRGGSPYNEQFF. DNA of the CDR3: TGTGCCAGCAGCTTATCGATTAGAGGCGGGAGCCCCTACAATGAGCAGTTCTTC.

The rearrangement links TRBV27 to TRBJ1-2; 10 bases are a match to TRBD1. V trimming: 7 bases; J trimming: 8 bases; junction bases outside the gene matches: 10. There are 14 residues in the CDR3. Germline V gene data show CDR1 as MNHEY and CDR2 as SMNVEV (reference sequence). The CDR3 nucleotides read TGTGCCAGCAAGACAGGGGGCAATTTTCGGGGCTACACCTTC. Its protein product is CASKTGGNFRGYTF.

To note about this clone: The junction differs from germline at one of its ends, possibly a read error. The chain recombines TRBV10-3 with TRBJ2-7, with D possibly matching TRBD2 (7 bases). Germline CDR1 ENHRY, CDR2 SYGVKD. CDR3 length equals 13 residues. The CDR3 here is CASSSGGLNEQYF. In nucleotides, the CDR3 is TGTGCCAGCAGTTCCGGGGGGCTGAACGAGCAGTACTTC.

The chain has TRBV18 and TRBJ1-4, with 7 bases matching TRBD1. Germline lookup yields CDR1 KGHSH and CDR2 LQKENI. V gave up 3 bases and J gave up 2 bases; unmatched junction bases: 3. The CDR3 totals 15 residues. In DNA form, the CDR3 reads TGTGCCAGCTCACCTGAGACAGGGACTAATGAAAAACTGTTTTTT. Translating it yields CASSPETGTNEKLFF.

The J gene is TRBJ2-7, the V gene TRBV7-2, with D tentatively TRBD1 (5 bases). The germline CDR1 and CDR2 sequences are SGHTA and FQGNSA. This CDR3 spans 12 amino acids. With 6 bases removed from V and 5 bases from J, the gap between germline ends came to 11 bases. The CDR3 DNA is TGTGCCAGCAGGGGGCGGCCGGACGAGCAGTACTTC. This encodes CASRGRPDEQYF.

The chain is built from TRBV11-2 and TRBJ2-2; possible D gene TRBD2, 6 bases. From germline, CDR1 is SGHAT and CDR2 FQNNGV. Trimming cost V 2 bases and J 7 bases, with 14 bases left between them. This CDR3 contains 15 residues. The CDR3 coding sequence is TGTGCCAGCAGCTTAAGGATGGAGGGCGGCGGGGAGCTGTTTTTT. It encodes CASSLRMEGGGELFF. The full variable domain, in which reference TRBV11-2 and TRBJ2-2 provide the parts outside the CDR3, is EAGVAQSPRYKIIEKRQSVAFWCNPISGHATLYWYQQILGQGPKLLIQFQNNGVVDDSQLPKDRFSAERLKGVDSTLKIQPAKLEDSAVYLCASSLRMEGGGELFFGEGSRLTVL.

The CDR3 region is CASSYRSPDTQYF. CDR3 coding DNA: TGTGCCAGCAGTTACCGCTCCCCAGATACGCAGTATTTT. This chain joins TRBV6-5 and TRBJ2-3; D is uncertain. The CDR3 spans 13 residues. CDR1 and CDR2 from the germline V gene are MNHEY and SVGAGI. V lost 2 bases to trimming and J lost 4 bases, with 7 bases between them.

The chain couples TRBV7-2 to TRBJ2-7; D may match TRBD1 or TRBD2 (5 bases each). CDR3 length: 12 residues. Deletions cut 5 bases from V and 10 bases from J, with 15 bases between. CDR1 is SGHTA, CDR2 FQGNSA, per germline. The CDR3 DNA follows: TGTGCCAGCAGCCCTTCAGGGACCCCACAGTACTTC. Residues: CASSPSGTPQYF.

The chain is built from TRBV6-5 and TRBJ1-1; D possibly corresponds to TRBD1 (6 bases). The ends were cut back, 1 base at V and 5 bases at J, with 17 bases in the middle. The CDR3 sequence is 16 residues long. Germline lookup yields CDR1 MNHEY and CDR2 SVGAGI. The CDR3 DNA reads TGTGCCAGCAGTTACTGGCAGGGGTTGGGGAAAACTGAAGCTTTCTTT. Translated, it gives CASSYWQGLGKTEAFF.

This chain connects TRBV23-1 to TRBJ1-2; TRBD1 matches at 8 bases. TRBV23-1 is labeled an ORF, and its function is uncertain. After removal of 2 bases from V and 4 bases from J, the junction contained 3 bases not matched to a gene. This CDR3 has 14 residues. CDR3: CASSQKDRAYGYTF. DNA for the CDR3: TGCGCCAGCAGTCAAAAGGACAGGGCCTATGGCTACACCTTC.

The rearrangement joins TRBV21-1 to TRBJ1-5; whether TRBD1, the table's D call, matches the DNA was not checked. TRBV21-1 is noted as a pseudogene. CDR3 size: 14 residues. The DNA of the CDR3 is TGTGCCAGCAGCACACTGACAGGCGACGAGCCCCAGCATTTT. Translating it yields CASSTLTGDEPQHF.